One sample yielded the 31 T cell receptor beta chains listed below, sequenced in a study of T cells in Graves' hyperthyroidism and ophthalmopathy. RNA transcripts served as the template for amplifying TCR beta CDR3 regions. The TCR CDR3 was amplified in a first-round RT-PCR using the HTBI primer set. TCRdb passed the multiplex PCR reads through MiXCR, listing each CDR3 protein once. The table includes some 270,000 distinct CDR3 sequences, about 14% detected once. What was sequenced was blood. The source of these receptors is a woman in her twenties or thirties with Graves' hyperthyroidism that later progressed to Graves' ophthalmopathy.

V usage is TRBV28 and J usage is TRBJ1-6, with a weak D call TRBD1 (6 bases). This CDR3 is built from 14 residues. CDR1 is MDHEN, CDR2 SYDVKM, per germline. The V gene lost 4 bases and the J gene lost 4 bases, with 8 bases spanning the gap. This chain's CDR3 is CASSSTGYNSPLHF. CDR3 DNA sequence: TGTGCCAGCAGTTCTACAGGGTATAATTCACCCCTCCACTTT.

This clonotype was observed many times. The V gene is TRBV7-2, the J gene TRBJ2-1, with D maybe TRBD2 (6 bases). Germline CDR1 SGHTA, CDR2 FQGNSA. The CDR3 spans 15 residues. Trimming cost V 2 bases and J 3 bases, with 11 bases left between them. The CDR3, as DNA: TGTGCCAGCAGCTTAATCGGGACTGGCTACAATGAGCAGTTCTTC. Amino acids: CASSLIGTGYNEQFF.

The chain recombines TRBV2 with TRBJ1-5, with D unresolved. The V gene's germline CDR1 is SNHLY and CDR2 FYNNEI. This CDR3 comprises 13 residues. Deletions cut 2 bases from V and 2 bases from J, with 4 bases between. CDR3 residues: CASSEFGNQPQHF. The CDR3, as DNA: TGTGCCAGCAGTGAATTCGGCAATCAGCCCCAGCATTTT.

This clonotype was counted ten times or more. This rearrangement joins TRBV7-2 to TRBJ1-2; 9 bases are a match to TRBD1. Germline V gene data show CDR1 as SGHTA and CDR2 as FQGNSA. The length of the CDR3 is 14 residues. V was clipped by 3 bases and J by 6 bases; unmatched bases: 5. CDR3 nucleotides: TGTGCCAGCAGCTTCCTAACAGGGGGCAATGGCTACACCTTC. Its translation: CASSFLTGGNGYTF.

In DNA form, the CDR3 reads TGCGCCAGCAGCTTGGCCAGGGTGGATGAGCAGTTCTTC. This gives the protein CASSLARVDEQFF. The chain links TRBV5-1 to TRBJ2-1, with D possibly matching TRBD1 (5 bases). The CDR3 is 13 residues long. The germline V gene has CDR1 SGHRS and CDR2 YFSETQ. The ends were cut back, 0 bases at V and 8 bases at J, with 9 bases in the middle.

A word on this clonotype: Being one base from a much bigger clone, this may be a read error. J is TRBJ2-5 and V is TRBV7-9; possibly TRBD1 for D (5 bases). CDR1 is SEHNR, CDR2 FQNEAQ, per germline (reference sequence). The CDR3 sequence is 13 residues long. The CDR3 DNA is TGTGCCAGCAGCTTTGACAGCCAAGAGACCCAGTGCTTC. It codes for CASSFDSQETQCF. The full variable domain, rest sourced from reference TRBV7-9 and TRBJ2-5, is DTGVSQNPRHKITKRGQNVTFRCDPISEHNRLYWYRQTLGQGPEFLTYFQNEAQLEKSRLLSDRFSAERPKGSFSTLEIQRTEQGDSAMYLCASSFDSQETQCFGPGTRLLVL.

This clonotype was counted ten times or more. V and J are TRBV2 and TRBJ2-1, with D unclear. Trimming left V 8 bases short and J 7 bases short, with 9 bases between. This CDR3 is 11 amino acids long. Germline values: CDR1 SNHLY, CDR2 FYNNEI. The CDR3 DNA sequence: TGTGCCAGCTCTCTCGTGAATGAGCAGTTCTTC. Translating it yields CASSLVNEQFF.

This clonotype showed up many times. The chain employs TRBV7-9 and TRBJ2-7; either TRBD1 or TRBD2 may supply D (6 bases each). In germline, CDR1 is SEHNR, CDR2 FQNEAQ (reference sequence). V lost 5 bases to trimming and J lost 2 bases, with 16 bases between them. CDR3 length equals 15 residues. The CDR3 protein is CASSPAEGHPYEQYF. DNA for the CDR3: TGTGCCAGCAGCCCAGCGGAGGGACATCCCTACGAGCAGTACTTC.

This clonotype has a handful of counts. The chain has TRBV20-1 and TRBJ2-1; D call uncertain. From germline, CDR1 is DFQATT and CDR2 SNEGSKA (reference sequence). The CDR3 runs 15 residues. Trimming left V 5 bases short and J 4 bases short, with 18 bases between. CDR3 loop: CSASSVEIGYNEQFF. CDR3 nucleotides: TGCAGTGCTTCCTCTGTGGAGATAGGGTACAATGAGCAGTTCTTC.

This clonotype was observed at least ten times. This rearrangement joins TRBV2 to TRBJ2-5; maybe TRBD2 (5 bases). V was trimmed by 6 bases and J by 7 bases, leaving 15 bases between them. Germline V gene lookup returns CDR1 SNHLY and CDR2 FYNNEI. CDR3 length: 13 residues. The CDR3 here is CASRKTREGTQYF. DNA of the CDR3: TGTGCCAGCAGGAAAACTAGGGAAGGGACCCAGTACTTC.

The J gene is TRBJ2-1, the V gene TRBV12-5, with TRBD1 matching over 9 bases. Losses at the gene ends were 6 bases for V and 3 bases for J; bases not matched to a gene: 6. Germline CDR1 reads LGHNT; CDR2 reads FRNRAP. CDR3 length: 15 amino acids. Here the CDR3 reads CASGSGTGYYNEQFF. CDR3 DNA sequence: TGTGCTAGTGGGTCCGGGACAGGGTACTACAATGAGCAGTTCTTC.

This clonotype occurred many times. The V call is TRBV7-2, the J call TRBJ2-7; D is possibly TRBD1 or TRBD2 (5 bases each). V was pared by 1 base and J by 2 bases, with 18 bases between. CDR1 and CDR2 from the germline V gene are SGHTA and FQGNSA. The CDR3 is 17 amino acids. The CDR3 region has the DNA TGTGCCAGCAGCTTAGTATCGGGACCAGGAAAGGCCTACGAGCAGTACTTC. Residues: CASSLVSGPGKAYEQYF.

This clonotype was recorded at least ten times. The chain carries TRBV28 and TRBJ1-1; 8 bases align to TRBD1. CDR1 and CDR2 from the germline V gene are MDHEN and SYDVKM. The J segment lost 3 bases and the V segment lost 4 bases, leaving 7 bases of the junction unmatched. The CDR3 extends over 15 amino acids. The CDR3 region has the DNA TGTGCCAGCAGTTACACAGAACAGGGGGACACTGAAGCTTTCTTT. Translating it yields CASSYTEQGDTEAFF.

This clonotype was observed a handful of times. The chain is built from TRBV19 and TRBJ2-7; 7 nucleotides align to TRBD2. Germline CDR1 LNHDA, CDR2 SQIVND (reference sequence). The CDR3 length is 12 residues. V trimming: 6 bases; J trimming: 6 bases; junction bases outside the gene matches: 5. The CDR3 loop is CASSGGGTEQYF. The CDR3 DNA is TGTGCCAGTAGCGGGGGAGGGACCGAGCAGTACTTC.

The CDR3 nucleotides are TGTGCCAGCAGTTACAGGACTAGCGGGTTTTCCTACGAGCAGTACTTC. Protein product: CASSYRTSGFSYEQYF. The V call is TRBV6-2 or TRBV6-3, the J call TRBJ2-7; TRBD2 matches at 11 bases. Germline V gene sequence: CDR1 MNHEY, CDR2 SVGEGT. The CDR3 spans 16 residues. V shed 2 bases and J 1 base; nucleotides not matched to a gene: 4.

This clonotype was seen ten or more times. The V and J genes are TRBV6-1 and TRBJ2-1; TRBD1 is a possible D gene (5 bases). This CDR3 spans 15 amino acids. Per the germline V gene, CDR1 is MNHNS and CDR2 is SASEGT. V was trimmed by 5 bases and J by 8 bases, leaving 19 bases between them. The CDR3 here is CASSSPQGEKDEQFF. Written as DNA, the CDR3 is TGTGCCAGCAGTTCCCCCCAGGGCGAGAAAGATGAGCAGTTCTTC.

Regarding this clonotype: Given a much more abundant clone one base away, this may be a read error. The chain joins TRBV13 to TRBJ2-7, with a possible D match to TRBD1 (6 bases). Germline CDR1 PRHDT, CDR2 FYEKMQ (reference sequence). The V end lost 5 bases, the J end lost 7 bases, and 15 bases lay between the germline ends. The CDR3 sequence is 13 residues long. The CDR3 coding sequence is TGTGCCAGCAGCGTACAGGGAACGGGGGAGCAGTACTTC. It specifies CASSVQGTGEQYF.

The chain carries TRBV6-1 and TRBJ1-1; D is uncertain. V lost 7 bases to trimming and J lost 1 base, with 10 bases between them. This CDR3 contains 13 residues. From germline, CDR1 is MNHNS and CDR2 SASEGT. The CDR3 region is CASNSHQNTEAFF. The CDR3 coding sequence is TGTGCCAGCAATTCGCACCAGAACACTGAAGCTTTCTTT.

This clonotype has at least ten counts. This rearrangement joins TRBV6-5 to TRBJ2-5; possibly TRBD2 for D (6 bases). Germline assignment: CDR1 MNHEY and CDR2 SVGAGI. The V end was cut by 2 bases, the J end by 4 bases, with 11 bases between. The CDR3 totals 14 residues. CDR3 sequence (DNA): TGTGCCAGCAGTTACGGGGGGAGTGGAGAGACCCAGTACTTC. This gives the protein CASSYGGSGETQYF.

This clonotype was observed a few times. In DNA, the CDR3 is TGTGCCAGCAGCTTGAACATGTACAATGAGCAGTTCTTC. Its translation is CASSLNMYNEQFF. This chain links TRBV7-6 with TRBJ2-1, with unresolved D. V dropped 3 bases and J dropped 4 bases, with 7 bases sitting between them. Germline V gene data show CDR1 as SGHVS and CDR2 as FNYEAQ. CDR3 length equals 13 residues.

This clonotype was seen ten or more times. The genes are TRBV7-2 and TRBJ1-4; TRBD1 aligns across 7 bases. The CDR3 totals 15 residues. Germline trimming cut 0 bases from V and 9 bases from J; bases unmatched to any gene: 7. From germline, CDR1 is SGHTA and CDR2 FQGNSA. This chain's CDR3 is CASSLAGTVGQKLFF. CDR3 nucleotides: TGTGCCAGCAGCTTAGCCGGGACAGTTGGGCAAAAACTGTTTTTT.

There are many counts of this clonotype. The chain recombines TRBV6-1 with TRBJ2-7; 8 bases match TRBD1. This CDR3 region has 14 residues. The germline gives CDR1 MNHNS, CDR2 SASEGT. Germline trimming cut 5 bases from V and 3 bases from J; bases unmatched to any gene: 6. The chain's CDR3 is CASSSYRGDYEQYF. The CDR3 bases are TGTGCCAGCAGTAGTTACAGGGGGGACTACGAGCAGTACTTC.

This clonotype was seen repeatedly, ten times or more. The chain employs TRBV6-2 or TRBV6-3 and TRBJ2-7, with TRBD1 matching over 10 bases. The CDR3 sequence is 15 residues long. Germline trimming cut 7 bases from V and 4 bases from J; bases unmatched to any gene: 10. Germline CDR1 MNHEY, CDR2 SVGEGT. The CDR3 spells CASKRGQGSVYEQYF. CDR3 bases: TGTGCCAGCAAGAGGGGACAGGGGTCGGTGTACGAGCAGTACTTC.

This clonotype has ten or more counts. V and J are TRBV12-3 or TRBV12-4 and TRBJ2-2; TRBD1 matches at 7 bases. CDR3 size: 16 residues. Germline trimming cut 6 bases from V and 1 base from J; bases unmatched to any gene: 8. The CDR3 is CASSDPTGQNTGELFF. The CDR3, as DNA: TGTGCCAGCAGCGATCCGACAGGGCAGAACACCGGGGAGCTGTTTTTT.

Only a few counts were recorded for this clonotype. The chain combines TRBV9 with TRBJ2-5; a possible D gene is TRBD2 (5 bases). The V gene lost 0 bases and the J gene lost 2 bases, with 11 bases spanning the gap. CDR1 and CDR2 from the germline V gene are SGDLS and YYNGEE. The CDR3 runs 15 residues. The CDR3 sequence: CASSVEGRGQETQYF. CDR3 DNA: TGTGCCAGCAGCGTAGAAGGGAGAGGGCAAGAGACCCAGTACTTC.

This clonotype was detected ten times or more. The chain joins TRBV2 to TRBJ2-1, with D perhaps given as TRBD1 or TRBD2 (5 bases each). Germline V CDR1 and CDR2: SNHLY, FYNNEI. This CDR3 spans 14 amino acids. V lost 0 bases to trimming and J lost 10 bases, with 13 bases between them. CDR3 sequence (DNA): TGTGCCAGCAGTGAAGCGCTTCGGGGCTCCGAGCAGTTCTTC. Amino acid sequence: CASSEALRGSEQFF.

In its sample, this clonotype was seen many times. The chain combines TRBV16 with TRBJ1-1, with TRBD1 as a possible D gene (6 bases). The V and J ends lost 3 bases and 11 bases respectively, with 19 bases between them. Germline lookup yields CDR1 KGHSY and CDR2 FQNENV. The CDR3 is 14 residues long. The CDR3 loop is CASSHNDRSSWAFF. For the CDR3, the DNA is TGTGCCAGCAGCCACAATGACAGGAGCAGTTGGGCTTTCTTT.

The sample holds many counts of this clonotype. The chain employs TRBV5-5 and TRBJ1-1; 9 bases agree with TRBD1. Looked up from germline, CDR1 is SGHKS and CDR2 is YYEKEE (reference sequence). V lost 4 bases to trimming and J lost 5 bases; unmatched junction nucleotides: 15. This CDR3 is built from 17 residues. The CDR3, as DNA: TGTGCCAGCAGCCCTCCCCTCTCCGGACAGGGGAAGACTGAAGCTTTCTTT. It specifies CASSPPLSGQGKTEAFF.

In its sample, this clonotype was seen many times. The J gene is TRBJ2-7, the V gene TRBV3-1; D tentatively fits TRBD1 or TRBD2 (5 bases each). This CDR3 contains 12 residues. CDR1 is LGHDT and CDR2 is YNNKEL in the germline V gene (reference sequence). The V and J ends lost 4 bases and 2 bases respectively, with 6 bases between them. CDR3 nucleotide sequence: TGTGCCAGCAGCCGGGGGACCTACGAGCAGTACTTC. It translates to CASSRGTYEQYF.

Turning to this clonotype: This clone may be a read error of a much larger clone one base away. V is TRBV7-3 and J is TRBJ2-3; D is possibly TRBD1 (6 bases). The CDR3 runs 15 residues. V was pared by 5 bases and J by 4 bases, with 16 bases between. CDR1 is SGHTA, CDR2 FQGTGA, per germline. CDR3 loop: CASSSGQWSADTQYF. CDR3 DNA: TGTGCCAGCAGCAGCGGACAGTGGAGTGCAGATACGCAGTATTTT.

V gene TRBV5-1 combines with J gene TRBJ2-2; 7 bases align to TRBD1. The CDR3 is 15 residues long. Germline loops: CDR1 SGHRS, CDR2 YFSETQ. V dropped 6 bases and J dropped 4; count of bases not matched to a gene: 9. CDR3 in amino acids: CASITGASGTGELFF. The CDR3 bases are TGCGCCAGCATAACAGGGGCCTCTGGCACCGGGGAGCTGTTTTTT.